The source of this TCR beta chain is a study of T-cell reconstitution after alpha-beta-depleted transplantation in children. Findings and limits, study-wide: Counts and diversity of T cells one year after transplant came mostly from newly produced T cells. Some patients showed high day-60 TCRbeta diversity, which derived from surviving recipient T cells and thymic progenitors. Alpha-beta T cells present about two months after transplant were reported to originate from several hundred expanded graft clones.

Germline V gives CDR1 SQVTM, CDR2 ANQGSEA. The V end was cut by 4 bases, the J end by 2 bases, with 9 bases between. The length of the CDR3 is 12 residues. TCRbeta library construction was performed incorporating unique molecular identifiers. TCRdb re-called the PCR reads with MiXCR, one entry per CDR3 protein. The top ten hold roughly 27% of the sample, which has over 200,000 distinct CDR3 sequences, roughly a tenth seen once. This clonotype was observed at least ten times. Its antigen is still unknown. The chain joins TRBV29-1 to TRBJ2-7, with D hard to call. This specimen consisted of PBMCs, obtained before TCRalphabeta/CD19-depleted stem cell transplant. The TCR comes from a child less than two years old with acute myeloid leukemia, due to receive a stem cell transplant. Written as DNA, the CDR3 is TGCAGCGTTGTCAGCAGTACCTACGAGCAGTACTTC. Its protein is CSVVSSTYEQYF.